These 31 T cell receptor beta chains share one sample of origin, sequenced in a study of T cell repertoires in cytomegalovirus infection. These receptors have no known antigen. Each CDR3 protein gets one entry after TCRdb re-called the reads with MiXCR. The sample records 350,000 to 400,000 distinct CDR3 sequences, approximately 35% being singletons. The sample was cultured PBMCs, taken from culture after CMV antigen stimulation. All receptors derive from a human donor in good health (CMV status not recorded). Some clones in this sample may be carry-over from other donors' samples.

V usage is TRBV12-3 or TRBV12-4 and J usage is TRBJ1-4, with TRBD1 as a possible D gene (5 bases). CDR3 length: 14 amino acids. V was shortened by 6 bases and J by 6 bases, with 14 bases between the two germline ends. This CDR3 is CASSLGVVHEKLFF. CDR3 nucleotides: TGTGCCAGCAGCCTGGGGGTGGTTCATGAAAAACTGTTTTTT.

The CDR3 here is CASRGRTNTDTQYF. As DNA, the CDR3 is TGCGCCAGCAGGGGAAGGACCAACACAGATACGCAGTATTTT. This rearrangement joins TRBV5-1 to TRBJ2-3; D remains ambiguous. Trimming removed 5 bases from V and 2 bases from J, with 12 bases in between. CDR1 and CDR2 from the germline V gene are SGHRS and YFSETQ. This CDR3 has 14 residues.

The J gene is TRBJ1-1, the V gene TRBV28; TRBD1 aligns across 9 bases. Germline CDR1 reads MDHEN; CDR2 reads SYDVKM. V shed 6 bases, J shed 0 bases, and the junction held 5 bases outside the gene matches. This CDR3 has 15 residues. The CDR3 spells CASREDRGMNTEAFF. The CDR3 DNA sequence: TGTGCCAGCAGGGAGGACAGGGGCATGAACACTGAAGCTTTCTTT.

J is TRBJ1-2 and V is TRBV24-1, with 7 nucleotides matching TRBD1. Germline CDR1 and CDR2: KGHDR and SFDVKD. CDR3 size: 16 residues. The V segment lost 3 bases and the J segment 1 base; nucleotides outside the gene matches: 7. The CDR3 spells CATSDVGQDYNYGYTF. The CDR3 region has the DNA TGTGCCACCAGTGATGTAGGACAGGACTATAACTATGGCTACACCTTC.

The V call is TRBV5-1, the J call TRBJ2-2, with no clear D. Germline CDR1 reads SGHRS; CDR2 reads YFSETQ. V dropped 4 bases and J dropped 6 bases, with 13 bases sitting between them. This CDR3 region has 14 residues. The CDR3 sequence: CASSLTSIPGELFF. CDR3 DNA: TGCGCCAGCAGCCTAACGTCCATCCCCGGGGAGCTGTTTTTT.

This CDR3 is CATSQVSGFQETQYF. The CDR3 bases are TGCGCCACCTCCCAGGTTAGCGGTTTCCAAGAGACCCAGTACTTC. The V gene is TRBV10-2, the J gene TRBJ2-5; D perhaps matches TRBD2 (6 bases). Trimming removed 10 bases from V and 1 base from J, with 19 bases in between. Looked up from germline, CDR1 is WSHSY and CDR2 is SAAADI. The CDR3 is made up of 15 amino acids.

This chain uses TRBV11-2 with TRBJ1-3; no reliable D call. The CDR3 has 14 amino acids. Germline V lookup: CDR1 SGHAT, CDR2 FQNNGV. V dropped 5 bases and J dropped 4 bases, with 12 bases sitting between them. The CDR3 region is CASSPPRTGNTIYF. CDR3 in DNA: TGTGCCAGCAGCCCTCCCCGGACGGGAAACACCATATATTTT.

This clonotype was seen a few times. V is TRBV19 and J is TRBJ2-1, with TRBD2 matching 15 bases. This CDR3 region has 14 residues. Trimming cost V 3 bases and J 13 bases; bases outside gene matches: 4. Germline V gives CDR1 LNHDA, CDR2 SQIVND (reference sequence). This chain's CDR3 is CASSMGTSGRIQFF. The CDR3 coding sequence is TGTGCCAGTAGTATGGGGACTAGCGGGAGGATCCAGTTCTTC.

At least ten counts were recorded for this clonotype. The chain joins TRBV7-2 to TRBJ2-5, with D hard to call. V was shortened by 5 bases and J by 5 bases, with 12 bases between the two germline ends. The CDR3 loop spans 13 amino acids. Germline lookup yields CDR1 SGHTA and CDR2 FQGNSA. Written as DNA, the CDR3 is TGTGCCAGCAGCCCCCATCCGGTGGAGACCCAGTACTTC. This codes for CASSPHPVETQYF.

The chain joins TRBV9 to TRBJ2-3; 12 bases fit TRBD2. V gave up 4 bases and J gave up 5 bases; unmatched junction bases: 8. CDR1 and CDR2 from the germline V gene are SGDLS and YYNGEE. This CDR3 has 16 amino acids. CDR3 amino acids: CASSPSGRANGDTQYF. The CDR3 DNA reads TGTGCCAGCAGCCCTAGCGGGAGGGCCAATGGAGATACGCAGTATTTT.

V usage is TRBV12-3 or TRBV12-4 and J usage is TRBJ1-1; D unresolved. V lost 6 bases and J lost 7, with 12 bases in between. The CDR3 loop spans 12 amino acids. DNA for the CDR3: TGTGCCAGCAGCCTGGCAAGGTATGAAGCTTTCTTT. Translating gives CASSLARYEAFF.

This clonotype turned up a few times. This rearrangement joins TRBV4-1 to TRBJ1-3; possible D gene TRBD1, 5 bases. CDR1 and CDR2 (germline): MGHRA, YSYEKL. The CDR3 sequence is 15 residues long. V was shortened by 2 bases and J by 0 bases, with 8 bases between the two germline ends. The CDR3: CASSQPGGSGNTIYF. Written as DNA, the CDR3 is TGCGCCAGCAGCCAACCGGGGGGCTCTGGAAACACCATATATTTT.

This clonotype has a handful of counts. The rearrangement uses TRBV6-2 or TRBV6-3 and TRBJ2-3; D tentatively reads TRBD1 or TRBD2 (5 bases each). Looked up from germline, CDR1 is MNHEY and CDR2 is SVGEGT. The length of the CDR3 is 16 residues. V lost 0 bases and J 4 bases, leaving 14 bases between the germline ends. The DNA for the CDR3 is TGTGCCAGCAGTTACTCGAGGCAGGGAGTTGCAGATACGCAGTATTTT. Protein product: CASSYSRQGVADTQYF.

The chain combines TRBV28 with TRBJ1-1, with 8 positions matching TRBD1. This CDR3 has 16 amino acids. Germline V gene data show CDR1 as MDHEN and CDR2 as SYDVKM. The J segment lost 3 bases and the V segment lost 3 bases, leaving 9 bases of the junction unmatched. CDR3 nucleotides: TGTGCCAGCAGTTTTCTGGACAGGGTTGGTGACACTGAAGCTTTCTTT. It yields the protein CASSFLDRVGDTEAFF.

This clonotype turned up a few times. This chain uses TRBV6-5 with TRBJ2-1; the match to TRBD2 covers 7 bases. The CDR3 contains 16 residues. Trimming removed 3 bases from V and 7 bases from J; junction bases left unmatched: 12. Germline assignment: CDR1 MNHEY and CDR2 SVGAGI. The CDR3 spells CASSYGWGEGSNEQFF. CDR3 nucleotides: TGTGCCAGCAGTTATGGTTGGGGGGAGGGCTCTAATGAGCAGTTCTTC.

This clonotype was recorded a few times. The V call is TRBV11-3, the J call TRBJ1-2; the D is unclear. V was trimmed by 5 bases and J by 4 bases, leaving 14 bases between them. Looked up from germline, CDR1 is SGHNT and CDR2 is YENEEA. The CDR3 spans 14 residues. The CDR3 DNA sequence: TGTGCCAGCAGCAACCCGCCGGGCAGCTATGGCTACACCTTC. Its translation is CASSNPPGSYGYTF.

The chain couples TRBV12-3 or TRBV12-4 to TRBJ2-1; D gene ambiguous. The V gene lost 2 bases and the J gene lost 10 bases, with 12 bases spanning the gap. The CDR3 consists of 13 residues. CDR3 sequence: CASSLSPEGEQFF. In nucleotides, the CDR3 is TGTGCCAGCAGTTTAAGTCCGGAAGGGGAGCAGTTCTTC.

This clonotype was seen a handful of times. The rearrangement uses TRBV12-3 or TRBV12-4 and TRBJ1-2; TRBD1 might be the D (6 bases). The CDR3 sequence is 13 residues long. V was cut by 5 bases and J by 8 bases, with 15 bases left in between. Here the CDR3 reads CASSIQGFQGYTF. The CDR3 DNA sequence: TGTGCCAGCAGTATCCAGGGGTTCCAGGGCTACACCTTC.

The DNA for the CDR3 is TGTGCCAGTAGTGCCGCAAGGGGGACGAACACTGAAGCTTTCTTT. Residues: CASSAARGTNTEAFF. This chain links TRBV19 with TRBJ1-1; maybe TRBD1 (6 bases). The V end was cut by 5 bases, the J end by 1 base, with 14 bases between. Germline CDR1 LNHDA, CDR2 SQIVND (reference sequence). CDR3 length: 15 residues. The variable domain in full, with the rest retrieved from reference TRBV19 and TRBJ1-1, is DGGITQSPKYLFRKEGQNVTLSCEQNLNHDAMYWYRQDPGQGLRLIYYSQIVNDFQKGDIAEGYSVSREKKESFPLTVTSAQKNPTAFYLCASSAARGTNTEAFFGQGTRLTVV.

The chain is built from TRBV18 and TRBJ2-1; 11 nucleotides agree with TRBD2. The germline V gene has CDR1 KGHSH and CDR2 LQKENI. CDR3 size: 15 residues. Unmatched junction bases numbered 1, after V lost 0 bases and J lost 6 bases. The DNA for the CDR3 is TGTGCCAGCTCACCACCTAGCGGGAGGGCCAATGAGCAGTTCTTC. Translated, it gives CASSPPSGRANEQFF.

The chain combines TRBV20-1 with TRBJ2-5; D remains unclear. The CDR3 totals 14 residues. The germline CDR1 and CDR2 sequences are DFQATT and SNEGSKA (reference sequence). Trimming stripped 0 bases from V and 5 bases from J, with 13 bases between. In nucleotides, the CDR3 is TGCAGTGCTAGAGAAGGCCTAGGCCGGGAGACCCAGTACTTC. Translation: CSAREGLGRETQYF.

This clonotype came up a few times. The CDR3 bases are TGTGCCAGCAGTCCCCTGGGACCAGCGGGAGTAAAGGATACGCAGTATTTT. The encoded protein is CASSPLGPAGVKDTQYF. The chain employs TRBV27 and TRBJ2-3; 8 bases map to TRBD2. J gave up 6 bases and V 5 bases, and 16 bases lay outside the gene matches. The CDR3 is 17 amino acids. CDR1 is MNHEY, CDR2 SMNVEV, per germline (reference sequence).

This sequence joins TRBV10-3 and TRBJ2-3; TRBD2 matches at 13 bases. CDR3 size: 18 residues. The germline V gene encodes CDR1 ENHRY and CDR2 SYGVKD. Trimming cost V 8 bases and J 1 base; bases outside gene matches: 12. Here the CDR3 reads CAIGPGLAGRGGTDTQYF. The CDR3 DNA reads TGTGCCATCGGTCCGGGACTAGCGGGAAGGGGCGGCACAGATACGCAGTATTTT.

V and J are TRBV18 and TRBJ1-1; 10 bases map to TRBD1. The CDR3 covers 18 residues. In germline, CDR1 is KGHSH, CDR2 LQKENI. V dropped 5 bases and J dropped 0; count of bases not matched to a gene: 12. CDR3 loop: CASSVRQGAAGMNTEAFF. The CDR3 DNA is TGTGCCAGCTCAGTAAGACAGGGGGCGGCCGGAATGAACACTGAAGCTTTCTTT.

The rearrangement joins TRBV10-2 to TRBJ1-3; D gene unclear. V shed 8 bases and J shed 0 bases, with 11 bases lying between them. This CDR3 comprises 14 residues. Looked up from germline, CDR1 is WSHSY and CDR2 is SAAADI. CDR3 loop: CASVTGTSGNTIYF. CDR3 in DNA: TGCGCCAGCGTAACCGGAACCTCTGGAAACACCATATATTTT.

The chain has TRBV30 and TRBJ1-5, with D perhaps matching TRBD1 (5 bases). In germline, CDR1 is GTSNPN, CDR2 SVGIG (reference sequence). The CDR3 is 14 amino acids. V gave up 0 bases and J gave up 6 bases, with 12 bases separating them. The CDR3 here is CAWSVRRGAQPQHF. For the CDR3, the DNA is TGTGCCTGGAGTGTTAGAAGGGGAGCTCAGCCCCAGCATTTT.

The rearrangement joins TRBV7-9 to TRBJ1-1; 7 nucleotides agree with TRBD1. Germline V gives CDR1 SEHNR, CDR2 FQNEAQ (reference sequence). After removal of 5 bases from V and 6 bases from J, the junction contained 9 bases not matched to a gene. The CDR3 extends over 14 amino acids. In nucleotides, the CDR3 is TGTGCCAGCAGCCTCAGCACAGGGGAAGCTGAAGCTTTCTTT. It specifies CASSLSTGEAEAFF.

The CDR3 sequence is CASSDRALGETQYF. DNA of the CDR3: TGTGCCAGCAGTGACAGGGCCCTCGGGGAGACCCAGTACTTC. V is TRBV6-1 and J is TRBJ2-5, with D perhaps TRBD1 (5 bases). The CDR3 is 14 amino acids. Germline-derived CDR1 and CDR2 are MNHNS and SASEGT. V gave up 3 bases and J gave up 5 bases, with 13 bases separating them.

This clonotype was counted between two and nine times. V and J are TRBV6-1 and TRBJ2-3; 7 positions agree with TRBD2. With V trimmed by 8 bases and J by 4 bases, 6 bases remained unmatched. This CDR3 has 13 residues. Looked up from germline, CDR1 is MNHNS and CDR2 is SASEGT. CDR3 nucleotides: TGTGCCAGCCGTGCGGGAGTATCAGATACGCAGTATTTT. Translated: CASRAGVSDTQYF.

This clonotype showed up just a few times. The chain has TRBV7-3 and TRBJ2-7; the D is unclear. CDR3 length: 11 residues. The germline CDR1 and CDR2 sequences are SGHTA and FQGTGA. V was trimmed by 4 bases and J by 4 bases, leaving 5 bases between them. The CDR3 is CASSSEYEQYF. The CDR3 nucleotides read TGTGCCAGCAGCTCCGAGTACGAGCAGTACTTC.

CDR3 nucleotide sequence: TGTGCCAGCAGTGAAGAGTTTCGGGGTCCCCAGCATTTT. The encoded protein is CASSEEFRGPQHF. V usage is TRBV25-1 and J usage is TRBJ1-5; D remains ambiguous. V was cut by 2 bases and J by 10 bases, with 12 bases left in between. Germline loops: CDR1 MGHDK, CDR2 SYGVNS. The CDR3 length is 13 residues. The whole variable domain, remainder taken from reference TRBV25-1 and TRBJ1-5, is EADIYQTPRYLVIGTGKKITLECSQTMGHDKMYWYQQDPGMELHLIHYSYGVNSTEKGDLSSESTVSRIRTEHFPLTLESARPSHTSQYLCASSEEFRGPQHFGDGTRLSIL.